This T cell receptor (beta chain) stems from a study of T cells in Graves' hyperthyroidism and ophthalmopathy. The wider study: Specimen type is peripheral blood, collected at initial diagnosis prior to any treatment. The study's findings and limits: Model output signaled ophthalmopathy a median around 6.9 months ahead of onset.

This clonotype was seen a handful of times. Its antigen is as yet unknown. Amplification targeted TCR beta CDR3 regions from RNA transcripts. TCR CDR3 underwent first-round RT-PCR with the HTBI primer set. TCRdb reprocessed the multiplex PCR reads via MiXCR and lists one record per CDR3 protein. This table holds around 600,000 distinct CDR3 sequences, 15% to 17% found once. The CDR3 runs to 12 residues. Germline CDR1 is ENHRY and CDR2 is SYGVKD. V lost 8 bases and J lost 1, with 8 bases in between. This sequence joins TRBV10-3 and TRBJ1-1; D may be TRBD1 (6 bases). The clonotype originates from a woman aged 25 to 45 with Graves' hyperthyroidism. Sequencing used blood. CDR3 sequence (DNA): TGTGCCATCGCGACAGGGAACACTGAAGCTTTCTTT. Translation gives CAIATGNTEAFF.